Listed below are T cell receptor beta chains from one sample, sequenced in a study of multiple sclerosis patients with progressive multifocal leukoencephalopathy. Libraries were prepared by immunoSEQ multiplex PCR; TCRdb keeps only in-frame clonotypes and omits some of them. Of some 30,000 clones in the sample, around 91% are singletons; the top ten hold about 1.5%. The material sequenced was PBMCs. These receptors were obtained from a human donor with multiple sclerosis. Both conserved end residues are part of each CDR3. A D gene is named only where the DNA matches it firmly. A row's size may be missing; if present it is once, few, many or a size class.

v_call: TRBV19
j_call: TRBJ1-1
clone_size: few
d_call: TRBD1
cdr3_nt: TGTGCCAGTAGTCCCCGGGACAGGGCGCACACTGAAGCTTTCTTT
cdr3_aa: CASSPRDRAHTEAFF

v_call: TRBV5-4
j_call: TRBJ2-7
clone_size: -
d_call: -
cdr3_nt: TGTGCCAGCAGCACCCCCGGGGACGGCTACGAGCAGTACTTC
cdr3_aa: CASSTPGDGYEQYF

v_call: TRBV29-1
j_call: TRBJ1-1
clone_size: -
d_call: -
cdr3_nt: TGCAGCGTTGGAATAGGGCGGACTGAAGCTTTCTTT
cdr3_aa: CSVGIGRTEAFF

v_call: TRBV7-2
j_call: TRBJ2-2
clone_size: -
d_call: TRBD1
cdr3_nt: TGTGCCAGCAGCTTAACCGGGACAGGGGGGACCGGGGAGCTGTTTTTT
cdr3_aa: CASSLTGTGGTGELFF

v_call: TRBV15
j_call: TRBJ2-3
clone_size: -
d_call: -
cdr3_nt: TGTGCCACCAGCAGCCGGGAGACCGCTTTCACAGATACGCAGTATTTT
cdr3_aa: CATSSRETAFTDTQYF

v_call: TRBV5-6
j_call: TRBJ2-2
clone_size: -
d_call: TRBD2
cdr3_nt: TGTGCCAGCAGCTCCTTTCTAGCGGGAGTTACCGGGGAGCTGTTTTTT
cdr3_aa: CASSSFLAGVTGELFF

v_call: TRBV15
j_call: TRBJ2-7
clone_size: -
d_call: -
cdr3_nt: TGTGCCACCAGCAGAGAGCTCTTAGCCTACGAGCAGTACTTC
cdr3_aa: CATSRELLAYEQYF

v_call: TRBV7-2
j_call: TRBJ1-5
clone_size: -
d_call: -
cdr3_nt: TGTGCCAGCAGCTCTGAGCAGGGGATGGGGTCCCAGCATTTT
cdr3_aa: CASSSEQGMGSQHF

v_call: TRBV27
j_call: TRBJ2-3
clone_size: -
d_call: TRBD2
cdr3_nt: TGTGCCAGCAGGCCGTCTAGCGGGAGAGCGACGCAGTATTTT
cdr3_aa: CASRPSSGRATQYF

v_call: TRBV28
j_call: TRBJ2-7
clone_size: once
d_call: TRBD2
cdr3_nt: TGTGCCAGCATGGGAGGGTCCTACGAGCAGTACTTC
cdr3_aa: CASMGGSYEQYF